The T cell receptor (beta chain) described here comes from a study of shared clonotypes between healthy human individuals. The overall study: CD4 naive cells filled three plates per donor, CD4 memory three, CD8 naive two and CD8 memory one.

As originally analysed: ImmunoSEQ supplied junction-only sequences lacking quality scores, so filtering was different. Generated by immunoSEQ multiplex PCR, the TCRdb table keeps only in-frame clones and is missing some. V, J and clone size derive from that table, while D and trimming were established from the DNA sequence. The profile shows more than 2 million clones, roughly 94% of them singletons. Subsets obtained from CD4+ cells comprised CD45RA+ naive and CD45RA-negative memory cells. This CDR3 contains 15 residues. Looked up from germline, CDR1 is KGHSH and CDR2 is LQKENI. V was trimmed by 1 base and J by 0 bases, leaving 7 bases between them.

The V call is TRBV18, the J call TRBJ2-1, with no clear D. This receptor was identified in a man aged 18 to 29 in good health. The sample comprised naive CD4+ T cells sorted from blood. Noted subset: CD45RA+ positively selected. The CDR3 bases are TGTGCCAGCTCACCACGGGCCTCCTCCTACAATGAGCAGTTCTTC. Encoded protein: CASSPRASSYNEQFF.